A single T cell receptor (beta chain) is shown here with its context. As yet, its antigen is unknown. TCRB transcripts that were expressed got sequenced, as all of the isolated RNA had been reverse transcribed. Using immunoSEQ multiplex PCR, the repertoire was profiled, and TCRdb retains in-frame clones only, with some absent. The profile shows 160,000 or so clones, 7% to 9.5% of them singletons. V shed 6 bases and J shed 10 bases, with 15 bases lying between them. The CDR3 totals 12 residues. From germline, CDR1 is MDHEN and CDR2 SYDVKM. By way of CD45RO/CCR7/CD25/CD127/CD95/CD27, the CD4+ regulatory, stem cell-like memory, central memory and naive cells were sorted. The purity of all sorted populations exceeded 95%. These data belong to a study of beta chain features in type 1 diabetes. Findings and limits, study-wide: A moderate, significant TCRB CDR3 shortening appeared in type 1 diabetes across four CD4+ subsets. A possible short-template PCR bias applies equally to patients and controls. Here, the possible influence of HLA type (on TCRB rearrangement) remained unresolved.

This receptor was taken from a woman under 40 with type 1 diabetes. The specimen sequenced was central memory CD4+ T cells from blood. The chain couples TRBV28 to TRBJ1-2; D is unresolved. The CDR3 DNA follows: TGTGCCAGCAGGGTTTCCGGAGTGGACTACACCTTC. Residues: CASRVSGVDYTF.